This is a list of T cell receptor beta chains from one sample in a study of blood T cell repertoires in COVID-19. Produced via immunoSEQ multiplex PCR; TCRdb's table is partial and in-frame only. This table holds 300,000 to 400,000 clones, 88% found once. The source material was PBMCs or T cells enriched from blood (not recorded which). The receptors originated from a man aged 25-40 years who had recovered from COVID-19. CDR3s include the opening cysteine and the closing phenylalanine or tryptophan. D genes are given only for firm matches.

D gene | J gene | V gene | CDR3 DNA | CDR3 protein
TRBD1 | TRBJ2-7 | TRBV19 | TGTGCCAGTAGTATGCGGCAGGGGGATGAGCAGTACTTC | CASSMRQGDEQYF
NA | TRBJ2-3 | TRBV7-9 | TGTGCCAGCAGCTTATCGGGCACAGATACGCAGTATTTT | CASSLSGTDTQYF
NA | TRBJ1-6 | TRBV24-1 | TGTGCCACCAGTGATAGCGGCGGGGGCGGTAATTCACCCCTCCACTTT | CATSDSGGGGNSPLHF
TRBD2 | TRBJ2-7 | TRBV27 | TGTGCCAGCAGTTTCCGTCTTCAGCGGGGGAGGGCCGAGCAGTACTTC | CASSFRLQRGRAEQYF
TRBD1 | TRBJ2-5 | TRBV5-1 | TGCGCCAGCAGGTCCACCGGGACAGTATCAGAGACCCAGTACTTC | CASRSTGTVSETQYF
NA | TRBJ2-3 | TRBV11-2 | TGTGCCAGCACCTCAGGGTCGGGCACAGATACGCAGTATTTT | CASTSGSGTDTQYF
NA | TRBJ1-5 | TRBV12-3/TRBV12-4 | TGTGCCAGCAGGAGGGCGGGGGATCAGCCCCAGCATTTT | CASRRAGDQPQHF
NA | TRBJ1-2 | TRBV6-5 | TGTGCCAGCAGTTACTCGGAGGGTTTAGCCTATGGCTACACCTTC | CASSYSEGLAYGYTF
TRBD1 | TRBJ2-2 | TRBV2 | TGTGCCAGCAGTAGGCGACAGGGAAACACCGGGGAGCTGTTTTTT | CASSRRQGNTGELFF
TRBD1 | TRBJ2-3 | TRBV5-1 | TGCGCCAGCAGCTTACAGGGGGCGAGCACAGATACGCAGTATTTT | CASSLQGASTDTQYF
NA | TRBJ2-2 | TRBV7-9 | TGTGCCAGCAGCTGGTCAGGGATCACCGGGGAGCTGTTTTTT | CASSWSGITGELFF
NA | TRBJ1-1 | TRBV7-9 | TGTGCCAGCAGGCCCGGGACGGGAGATGAAGCTTTCTTT | CASRPGTGDEAFF
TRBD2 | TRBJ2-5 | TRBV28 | TGTGCCTCCCGTATAGCGGGGGGGCCGGGAGAGACCCAGTACTTC | CASRIAGGPGETQYF
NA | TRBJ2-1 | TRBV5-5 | TGTGCCAGCAGCCAGGGGCGAGGGTTGGATGAGCAGTTCTTC | CASSQGRGLDEQFF
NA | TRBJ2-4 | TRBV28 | TGTGCCAGCAGTTTATCGTCTAGCGCAGCCAAAAACATTCAGTACTTC | CASSLSSSAAKNIQYF
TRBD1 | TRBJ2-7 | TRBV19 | TGTGCCAGCATGGCCCCGATGGGACAGGGAAGGATCTACGAGCAGTACTTC | CASMAPMGQGRIYEQYF
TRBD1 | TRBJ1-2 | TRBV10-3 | TGTGCCATCAGCAGGACAGGGCAGGAGTCCAACTATGGCTACACCTTC | CAISRTGQESNYGYTF
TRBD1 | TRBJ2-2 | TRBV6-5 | TGTGCCAGCAGTTACTCGAGGGGGCATGGCACCGGGGAGCTGTTTTTT | CASSYSRGHGTGELFF
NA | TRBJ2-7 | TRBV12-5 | TGTGCTAGTGGCTGTCCCCAGATCTACGAGCAGTACTTC | CASGCPQIYEQYF
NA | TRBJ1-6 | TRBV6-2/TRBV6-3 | TGTGCCAGCAGTTCCAGGGTACCCTATAATTCACCCCTCCACTTT | CASSSRVPYNSPLHF
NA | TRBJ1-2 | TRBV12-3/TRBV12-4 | TGTGCCACCGCCCAGGGGATTAGATATGGCTACACCTTC | CATAQGIRYGYTF
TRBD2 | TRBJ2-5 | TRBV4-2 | TGTGCCAGCAGCAGGAGCGGGGTCCAAGAGACCCAGTACTTC | CASSRSGVQETQYF
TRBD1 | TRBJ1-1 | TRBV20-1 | TGCAGTGCTCACAGGGGGGATGATGCTTTCTTT | CSAHRGDDAFF
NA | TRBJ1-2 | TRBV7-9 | TGTGCCAGCAGCCGAGACAGGAACTATGGCTACACCTTC | CASSRDRNYGYTF
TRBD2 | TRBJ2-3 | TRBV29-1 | TGCAGCGTCCTAGGCCTAGCGGGAGATACTAATACGCAGTATTTT | CSVLGLAGDTNTQYF
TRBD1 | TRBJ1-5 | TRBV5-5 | TGTGCCAGCAGCTCGGACAGGGTTAGTCAGCCCCAGCATTTT | CASSSDRVSQPQHF
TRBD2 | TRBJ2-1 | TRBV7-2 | TGTGCCAGCAGCAAACAAGTGGGCGGGGGGGCCTACAATGAGCAGTTCTTC | CASSKQVGGGAYNEQFF
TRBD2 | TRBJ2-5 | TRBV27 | TGTGCCAGCAGTTTAACTCCTAGCGGGGTGTACCAAGAGACCCAGTACTTC | CASSLTPSGVYQETQYF
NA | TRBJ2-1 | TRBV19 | TGTGCCAGTAGTATGCATGAGGGTGGGAATGAGCAGTTCTTC | CASSMHEGGNEQFF